These 31 T cell receptor beta chains were all obtained from the same sample, sequenced in a study of cytomegalovirus exposure and HLA in healthy donors. It was with 60 Vbeta and 13 Jbeta primers that the PCR ran. Produced via immunoSEQ multiplex PCR; TCRdb's table is partial and in-frame only. This table holds tens of thousands of clones, approximately 75% found once. The sequencing input was PBMCs. Receptors were obtained from a woman in her 40s in good health and CMV-seropositive.

This clone occurred a few times. The chain carries TRBV6-4 and TRBJ2-2; D may be TRBD2 (6 bases). The CDR3 covers 14 residues. Germline CDR1 reads MRHNA; CDR2 reads SNTAGT. Trimming removed 8 bases from V and 2 bases from J, with 12 bases in between. The CDR3 sequence: CASGRDSNTGELFF. CDR3 bases: TGTGCCAGCGGCCGGGACTCCAACACCGGGGAGCTGTTTTTT.

The V and J genes are TRBV10-1 and TRBJ2-5; 9 positions match TRBD1. The J call may be mistaken, given a closer DNA end match to TRBJ2-7. Germline-derived CDR1 and CDR2 are WNHNN and SYGVQD (reference sequence). The CDR3 consists of 15 residues. Written as DNA, the CDR3 is TGCGCCAGCAGTGAGTCGGGGGACAGGGTGAACGAGCAGTACTTC. It translates to CASSESGDRVNEQYF.

The rearrangement uses TRBV11-1 and TRBJ2-1; 10 bases map to TRBD2. Germline assignment: CDR1 SGHAT and CDR2 FQDESV (reference sequence). The trim removed 2 bases at V and 9 bases at J, leaving 7 bases unmatched. The CDR3 spans 15 residues. The CDR3 DNA reads TGTGCCAGCAGCTTAAGAGCGGGGGGGCCTGGTGAGCAGTTCTTC. Translated, it gives CASSLRAGGPGEQFF.

V and J are TRBV30 and TRBJ1-2; D is possibly TRBD1 (5 bases). Trimming left V 2 bases short and J 4 bases short, with 11 bases between. This CDR3 is built from 13 residues. From germline, CDR1 is GTSNPN and CDR2 SVGIG (reference sequence). CDR3 region: CAWSSAGIYGYTF. CDR3 DNA sequence: TGTGCCTGGAGTTCGGCAGGGATCTATGGCTACACCTTC.

The rearrangement links TRBV9 to TRBJ2-3; 8 nucleotides align to TRBD1. The V gene's germline CDR1 is SGDLS and CDR2 YYNGEE. The CDR3 totals 16 residues. V gave up 3 bases and J gave up 1 base; unmatched junction bases: 7. This CDR3 is CASSAPTGDGTDTQYF. DNA for the CDR3: TGTGCCAGCAGCGCCCCGACAGGGGATGGCACAGATACGCAGTATTTT.

This clone showed up just a few times. The chain links TRBV6-5 to TRBJ1-2; D ambiguous. Germline values: CDR1 MNHEY, CDR2 SVGAGI. This CDR3 has 15 amino acids. V dropped 7 bases and J dropped 5 bases, with 20 bases sitting between them. The CDR3 DNA reads as TGTGCCAGCATGAAACAGACCCTCAAAACTTATGGCTACACCTTC. This encodes CASMKQTLKTYGYTF.

CDR3 DNA: TGTGCCAGCAGCTCACAGGTCCTGAACACTGAAGCTTTCTTT. Translation gives CASSSQVLNTEAFF. This chain connects TRBV7-6 to TRBJ1-1, with D possibly being TRBD1 (5 bases). Trimming pared 4 bases from V and 0 bases from J, leaving 9 bases between. This CDR3 region has 14 residues. CDR1 and CDR2 (germline): SGHVS, FNYEAQ.

The J gene is TRBJ1-2, the V gene TRBV5-4; D ambiguous. CDR3 length: 15 residues. Trimming removed 5 bases from V and 5 bases from J, with 19 bases in between. CDR1 is SGHNT, CDR2 YYREEE, per germline (reference sequence). For the CDR3, the DNA is TGTGCCAGCAGTATTGGCGGCCCGACTCATTATGGCTACACCTTC. Amino acid sequence: CASSIGGPTHYGYTF.

This chain connects TRBV5-5 to TRBJ2-7; 10 bases agree with TRBD1. The V gene end was trimmed by 3 bases and the J gene end by 7 bases; junction bases not matched to a gene: 16. Looked up from germline, CDR1 is SGHKS and CDR2 is YYEKEE (reference sequence). The CDR3 totals 17 residues. The CDR3 sequence: CASSSPGTGDPTGEQYF. The CDR3 DNA reads TGTGCCAGCAGCTCCCCCGGGACAGGGGACCCGACTGGGGAGCAGTACTTC.

The CDR3 protein is CASSQPLAGVGNEQFF. The DNA of the CDR3 is TGTGCCAGCAGCCAGCCACTAGCGGGGGTTGGCAATGAGCAGTTCTTC. The chain uses TRBV4-2 and TRBJ2-1, with 11 bases fitting TRBD2. J was trimmed by 6 bases and V by 3 bases; bases with no gene match: 7. The CDR3 sequence is 16 residues long. Looked up from germline, CDR1 is LGHNA and CDR2 is YNFKEQ.

The chain has TRBV2 and TRBJ2-5, with TRBD2 identical over 9 bases. Germline V gives CDR1 SNHLY, CDR2 FYNNEI. The length of the CDR3 is 17 residues. The junction had 9 bases not matched to a gene; V was cut back by 1 base and J by 3 bases. Here the CDR3 DNA reads TGTGCCAGCAGTGAAGGGTGGATAGCGGGGGCCGAAGAGACCCAGTACTTC. This translates into CASSEGWIAGAEETQYF. Supplemented by reference TRBV2 and TRBJ2-5, the full variable domain reads EPEVTQTPSHQVTQMGQEVILRCVPISNHLYFYWYRQILGQKVEFLVSFYNNEISEKSEIFDDQFSVERPDGSNFTLKIRSTKLEDSAMYFCASSEGWIAGAEETQYFGPGTRLLVL.

The chain has TRBV7-9 and TRBJ2-5; a weak D match, TRBD2 (6 bases). The ends were cut back, 0 bases at V and 5 bases at J, with 16 bases in the middle. CDR1 is SEHNR, CDR2 FQNEAQ, per germline (reference sequence). The CDR3 loop spans 16 amino acids. The CDR3: CASSLAGSGRGETQYF. For the CDR3, the DNA is TGTGCCAGCAGCTTAGCGGGTAGCGGACGGGGGGAGACCCAGTACTTC. Full variable domain (missing parts from reference TRBV7-9 and TRBJ2-5): DTGVSQNPRHKITKRGQNVTFRCDPISEHNRLYWYRQTLGQGPEFLTYFQNEAQLEKSRLLSDRFSAERPKGSFSTLEIQRTEQGDSAMYLCASSLAGSGRGETQYFGPGTRLLVL.

The chain employs TRBV6-6 and TRBJ1-5, with D perhaps TRBD1 (5 bases). Germline-derived CDR1 and CDR2 are MNHNY and SVGAGI (reference sequence). V shed 6 bases and J shed 1 base, with 7 bases lying between them. The CDR3 has 13 amino acids. Here the CDR3 DNA reads TGTGCCAGCAGACGACAGAGCAATCAGCCCCAGCATTTT. Amino acids: CASRRQSNQPQHF.

This clone turned up a few times. This chain joins TRBV5-6 and TRBJ1-5; TRBD1 matches 9 bases. V was clipped by 1 base and J by 1 base; unmatched bases: 3. CDR1 and CDR2 (germline): SGHDT, YYEEEE. The CDR3 has 16 amino acids. The CDR3 region is CASSLTGGMSNQPQHF. CDR3 DNA sequence: TGTGCCAGCAGCTTGACAGGGGGCATGAGCAATCAGCCCCAGCATTTT. Supplemented by reference TRBV5-6 and TRBJ1-5, the full variable domain reads DAGVTQSPTHLIKTRGQQVTLRCSPKSGHDTVSWYQQALGQGPQFIFQYYEEEERQRGNFPDRFSGHQFPNYSSELNVNALLLGDSALYLCASSLTGGMSNQPQHFGDGTRLSIL.

This rearrangement joins TRBV6-5 to TRBJ1-2; 9 positions match TRBD1. Germline V gene data show CDR1 as MNHEY and CDR2 as SVGAGI. Unmatched junction bases numbered 6, after V lost 6 bases and J lost 4 bases. The CDR3 consists of 14 residues. CDR3 region: CASSSGTGPYGYTF. The CDR3 coding sequence is TGTGCCAGCAGCTCCGGGACAGGGCCCTATGGCTACACCTTC.

The rearrangement uses TRBV29-1 and TRBJ2-7, with TRBD1 matching 11 bases. This CDR3 contains 16 residues. Germline CDR1 reads SQVTM; CDR2 reads ANQGSEA. V trimming: 6 bases; J trimming: 2 bases; junction bases outside the gene matches: 12. Here the CDR3 DNA reads TGCAGCGTGGGTGGGGCGGACAGGGGGCATACCTACGAGCAGTACTTC. Its protein is CSVGGADRGHTYEQYF.

With respect to this clone: The sample holds other DNA sequences that translate to the same CDR3. The CDR3 reads CASSVDGTGQETQYF. The CDR3 nucleotides are TGTGCCAGCAGCGTAGATGGGACAGGGCAAGAGACCCAGTACTTC. V usage is TRBV9 and J usage is TRBJ2-5, with TRBD1 matching 9 bases. The CDR3 loop spans 15 amino acids. Trimming cost V 0 bases and J 2 bases; bases outside gene matches: 2. CDR1 SGDLS and CDR2 YYNGEE come from the germline V gene.

This clone was detected only a few times. The gene calls are TRBV7-9 and TRBJ2-3, with 8 bases fitting TRBD1. V was clipped by 4 bases and J by 5 bases; unmatched bases: 5. The germline CDR1 and CDR2 sequences are SEHNR and FQNEAQ (reference sequence). The CDR3 loop spans 14 amino acids. CDR3 in amino acids: CASSSDRGGDTQYF. CDR3 in DNA: TGTGCCAGCAGCTCCGACAGGGGTGGAGATACGCAGTATTTT.

The CDR3: CASSHRQGPLSTEAFF. The CDR3 coding sequence is TGTGCCAGCAGCCATCGACAGGGCCCCCTGTCCACTGAAGCTTTCTTT. This chain uses TRBV7-9 with TRBJ1-1, with 7 nucleotides matching TRBD1. This CDR3 comprises 16 residues. J was trimmed by 4 bases and V by 5 bases; bases with no gene match: 13. Germline values: CDR1 SEHNR, CDR2 FQNEAQ (reference sequence).

This clone was observed a few times. The chain links TRBV7-9 to TRBJ1-5; possible D gene TRBD1, 6 bases. V lost 5 bases and J lost 2, with 7 bases in between. This CDR3 has 13 amino acids. Germline assignment: CDR1 SEHNR and CDR2 FQNEAQ (reference sequence). CDR3 sequence (DNA): TGTGCCAGCAGCCGGACAGGCAATCAGCCCCAGCATTTT. Amino acids: CASSRTGNQPQHF. The complete variable domain, with remaining parts taken from reference TRBV7-9 and TRBJ1-5, reads DTGVSQNPRHKITKRGQNVTFRCDPISEHNRLYWYRQTLGQGPEFLTYFQNEAQLEKSRLLSDRFSAERPKGSFSTLEIQRTEQGDSAMYLCASSRTGNQPQHFGDGTRLSIL.

The chain has TRBV2 and TRBJ2-3, with TRBD2 matching 11 bases. This CDR3 has 14 residues. Trimming took 4 bases from V and 5 from J; bases not matched to a gene: 2. Germline V lookup: CDR1 SNHLY, CDR2 FYNNEI. The DNA for the CDR3 is TGTGCCAGCAGTGGACTAGCGGGGAGAGATACGCAGTATTTT. This gives the protein CASSGLAGRDTQYF.

The V call is TRBV10-2, the J call TRBJ1-6; 12 bases map to TRBD1. Per germline, CDR1 WSHSY and CDR2 SAAADI. Trimming removed 8 bases from V and 7 bases from J; junction bases left unmatched: 3. The CDR3 length is 14 residues. CDR3 sequence (DNA): TGCGCCAGCCGGGACAGGGGGCGCAATTCACCCCTCCACTTT. It codes for CASRDRGRNSPLHF.

The V and J genes are TRBV14 and TRBJ2-7; TRBD2 matches at 7 bases. The CDR3 spans 15 residues. V shed 4 bases and J 3 bases; nucleotides not matched to a gene: 9. Germline assignment: CDR1 SGHDN and CDR2 FVKESK. The CDR3 nucleotides read TGTGCCAGCAGCCGAGGCCAGCGGGGTTTCTACGAGCAGTACTTC. It is translated as CASSRGQRGFYEQYF.

The chain joins TRBV5-1 to TRBJ2-5; D is possibly TRBD1 (6 bases). Deletions cut 4 bases from V and 5 bases from J, with 15 bases between. The length of the CDR3 is 14 residues. CDR1 is SGHRS, CDR2 YFSETQ, per germline. CDR3 DNA: TGCGCCAGCAGCATCGATACAGGGCTGGAGACCCAGTACTTC. This codes for CASSIDTGLETQYF.

The chain combines TRBV7-6 with TRBJ2-1, with 9 bases aligning to TRBD2. Trimming took 2 bases from V and 2 from J; bases not matched to a gene: 7. CDR1 is SGHVS and CDR2 is FNYEAQ in the germline V gene. The length of the CDR3 is 17 residues. Written as DNA, the CDR3 is TGTGCCAGCAGCTTAAGGGGGGCTAGCGGGACCTACAATGAGCAGTTCTTC. This encodes CASSLRGASGTYNEQFF.

This chain links TRBV12-5 with TRBJ2-1; 10 bases line up with TRBD2. Germline V gives CDR1 LGHNT, CDR2 FRNRAP. Trimming removed 5 bases from V and 8 bases from J; junction bases left unmatched: 18. The CDR3 length is 18 residues. For the CDR3, the DNA is TGTGCTAGTGGTCCAACCCGGACTAGCGGAGAGTCAAAGGATGAGCAGTTCTTC. Its translation is CASGPTRTSGESKDEQFF.

The J gene is TRBJ2-5, the V gene TRBV28; D is possibly TRBD1 (5 bases). The J call may be faulty, since TRBJ2-7 better matches the DNA end. This CDR3 comprises 14 residues. The germline V gene encodes CDR1 MDHEN and CDR2 SYDVKM. CDR3 residues: CASSALRESYEQYF. The DNA for the CDR3 is TGTGCCAGCAGTGCCCTCAGGGAATCCTACGAGCAGTACTTC.

The genes are TRBV4-1 and TRBJ1-1; D not certain. The CDR3 sequence is 15 residues long. V lost 1 base and J lost 4, with 13 bases in between. Germline V gives CDR1 MGHRA, CDR2 YSYEKL. CDR3 bases: TGCGCCAGCAGCCAAGTGCTTGGTGGGCTCACTGAAGCTTTCTTT. Translation: CASSQVLGGLTEAFF.

The chain links TRBV28 to TRBJ1-1, with TRBD1 matching 7 bases. Unmatched junction bases numbered 7, after V lost 5 bases and J lost 10 bases. The CDR3 totals 12 residues. Germline-derived CDR1 and CDR2 are MDHEN and SYDVKM. CDR3 coding DNA: TGTGCCAGCAGTCCGTCGACAGGGACAGCTTTCTTT. Translating gives CASSPSTGTAFF.

The chain combines TRBV19 with TRBJ1-5; D remains ambiguous. The V gene's germline CDR1 is LNHDA and CDR2 SQIVND (reference sequence). The CDR3 sequence is 15 residues long. Between the trimmed V and J ends, which lost 4 bases and 5 bases, there was a span of 15 bases. CDR3 coding DNA: TGTGCCAGTAGTAGTACAGCGGTGACACATCAGCCCCAGCATTTT. This codes for CASSSTAVTHQPQHF.

The V gene is TRBV10-2, the J gene TRBJ1-5; D may be TRBD1 (5 bases). CDR3 length: 12 residues. The V end was cut by 8 bases, the J end by 3 bases, with 8 bases between. Per the germline V gene, CDR1 is WSHSY and CDR2 is SAAADI. CDR3 bases: TGCGCCAGCTCAGGGCCCAATCAGCCCCAGCATTTT. It translates to CASSGPNQPQHF.